A single sample is the source of the 11 T cell receptor beta chains below, sequenced in a study of T cell responses to AZD1222 COVID-19 vaccine. Some clones are missing from TCRdb's copy, which holds only in-frame ones; the method was immunoSEQ multiplex PCR. This sample has 90,000 to 120,000 clones, with about nine tenths found just once. Source: peripheral blood, taken on day 0 of MenACWY control vaccination. The receptors come from an adult in good health.

The chain combines TRBV11-2 with TRBJ2-7, with D unresolved. The germline V gene encodes CDR1 SGHAT and CDR2 FQNNGV. V lost 2 bases and J 6 bases, leaving 8 bases between the germline ends. This CDR3 region has 12 residues. CDR3 loop: CASSLKAGEQYF. Here the CDR3 DNA reads TGTGCCAGCAGCTTAAAGGCCGGCGAGCAGTACTTC. The full variable domain, rest sourced from reference TRBV11-2 and TRBJ2-7, is EAGVAQSPRYKIIEKRQSVAFWCNPISGHATLYWYQQILGQGPKLLIQFQNNGVVDDSQLPKDRFSAERLKGVDSTLKIQPAKLEDSAVYLCASSLKAGEQYFGPGTRLTVT.

Written as DNA, the CDR3 is TGTGCCATCAGTGAGGGTAGCAGATATAGCACAGATACGCAGTATTTT. Its protein is CAISEGSRYSTDTQYF. This rearrangement joins TRBV10-3 to TRBJ2-3; D gene uncertain. V lost 2 bases and J lost 0, with 12 bases in between. CDR1 and CDR2 from the germline V gene are ENHRY and SYGVKD. The CDR3 has 16 residues.

The chain joins TRBV30 to TRBJ1-1, with 7 nucleotides matching TRBD1. The V and J ends lost 3 bases and 5 bases, in that order; junction bases with no gene match: 6. The CDR3 is 13 amino acids. The germline gives CDR1 GTSNPN, CDR2 SVGIG (reference sequence). The CDR3 loop is CAWSRQGYTEAFF. The CDR3 nucleotides are TGTGCCTGGAGCAGACAGGGTTATACTGAAGCTTTCTTT.

In its sample, this clone was seen once. CDR3 nucleotides: TGTGCCAGCAGCTTAGTCCCTAGCGGGGGCCTTAGCTCCTACGAGCAGTACTTC. It specifies CASSLVPSGGLSSYEQYF. This chain links TRBV7-6 with TRBJ2-7, with 10 bases lining up with TRBD2. V dropped 1 base and J dropped 0; count of bases not matched to a gene: 9. The CDR3 has 18 residues. Germline V gives CDR1 SGHVS, CDR2 FNYEAQ.

The V call is TRBV13, the J call TRBJ1-1; D gene uncertain. The germline V gene has CDR1 PRHDT and CDR2 FYEKMQ (reference sequence). V was clipped by 4 bases and J by 6 bases, with 9 bases between them. CDR3 length: 12 residues. The CDR3 is CASSYVGAEAFF. In DNA, the CDR3 is TGTGCCAGCAGCTACGTCGGGGCTGAAGCTTTCTTT.

The chain uses TRBV24-1 and TRBJ1-2, with a possible D match to TRBD1 (5 bases). CDR1 KGHDR and CDR2 SFDVKD come from the germline V gene. The CDR3 contains 16 residues. The V end lost 0 bases, the J end lost 8 bases, and 18 bases lay between the germline ends. The CDR3 reads CATSDLRQGKTEGYTF. The DNA of the CDR3 is TGTGCCACCAGTGATTTGCGGCAGGGAAAGACGGAAGGCTACACCTTC.

Here the CDR3 DNA reads TGTGCCAGCAGCCAAGAATATAATGCCCCTGGGGCTTTCTTT. It translates to CASSQEYNAPGAFF. The chain couples TRBV3-1 (or the pseudogene TRBV3-2) to TRBJ1-1; D ambiguous. In germline, CDR1 is LGHDT, CDR2 YNNKEL (reference sequence). V was trimmed by 0 bases and J by 11 bases, leaving 16 bases between them. The CDR3 loop spans 14 amino acids.

This clone occurred once. This sequence joins TRBV4-1 and TRBJ1-1, with a possible D match to TRBD1 (5 bases). The V gene's germline CDR1 is MGHRA and CDR2 YSYEKL. The V end was cut by 0 bases, the J end by 3 bases, with 8 bases between. The CDR3 runs 14 residues. CDR3 loop: CASSQEGVYTEAFF. The CDR3 DNA is TGCGCCAGCAGCCAAGAGGGGGTCTACACTGAAGCTTTCTTT.

V usage is TRBV28 and J usage is TRBJ1-1, with 7 bases identical to TRBD1. The trim removed 11 bases at V and 0 bases at J, leaving 6 bases unmatched. CDR3 length equals 13 residues. CDR1 is MDHEN, CDR2 SYDVKM, per germline. This CDR3 is CAYSQGMNTEAFF. The CDR3 DNA sequence: TGTGCCTACTCACAGGGGATGAACACTGAAGCTTTCTTT.

This sequence joins TRBV4-2 and TRBJ1-5; D is possibly TRBD1 (6 bases). CDR3 length: 15 residues. The V end was cut by 4 bases, the J end by 5 bases, with 15 bases between. Germline V gene lookup returns CDR1 LGHNA and CDR2 YNFKEQ. CDR3 in amino acids: CASSRHRDTDQPQHF. CDR3 in DNA: TGTGCCAGCAGCCGTCACCGGGACACCGATCAGCCCCAGCATTTT.

This clone was seen just once. This sequence joins TRBV7-3 and TRBJ1-4, with a tentative D call TRBD1 (6 bases). V dropped 3 bases and J dropped 6 bases, with 17 bases sitting between them. Germline V gene lookup returns CDR1 SGHTA and CDR2 FQGTGA. The length of the CDR3 is 16 residues. The CDR3 here is CASSLIVPGVDEKLFF. The CDR3 bases are TGTGCCAGCAGCTTGATCGTTCCAGGGGTTGATGAAAAACTGTTTTTT.